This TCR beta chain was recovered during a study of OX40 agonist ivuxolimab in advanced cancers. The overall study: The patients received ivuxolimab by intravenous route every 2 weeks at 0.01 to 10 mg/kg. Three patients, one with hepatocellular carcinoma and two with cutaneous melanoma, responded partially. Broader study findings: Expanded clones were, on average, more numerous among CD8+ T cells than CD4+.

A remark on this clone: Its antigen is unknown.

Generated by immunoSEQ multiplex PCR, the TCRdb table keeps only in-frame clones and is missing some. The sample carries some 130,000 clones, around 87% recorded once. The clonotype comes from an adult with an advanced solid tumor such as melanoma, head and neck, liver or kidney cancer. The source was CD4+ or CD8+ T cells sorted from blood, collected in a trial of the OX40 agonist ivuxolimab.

CDR3 in DNA: TGTGCCAGCATCCCCGCCGGTAATAATGAAAAACTGTTTTTT. Residues: CASIPAGNNEKLFF. The chain uses TRBV7-9 and TRBJ1-4; the D is unclear. The ends were cut back, 7 bases at V and 4 bases at J, with 13 bases in the middle. Germline assignment: CDR1 SEHNR and CDR2 FQNEAQ (reference sequence). CDR3 length: 14 residues.